The 28 T cell receptor beta chains below all came from one sample that was sequenced in a study of T cell responses to AZD1222 COVID-19 vaccine. Profiling relied on immunoSEQ multiplex PCR, and the TCRdb table lists in-frame clones only, not all of them. There are about 120,000 clones in the sample; roughly nine tenths occur only once, and 3% lies in the top ten. The sequencing here drew on peripheral blood, taken 28 days after the second AZD1222 dose. These receptors were collected from an adult who received the AZD1222 COVID-19 vaccine.

The chain carries TRBV6-5 and TRBJ1-2; D uncertain. This CDR3 comprises 14 residues. Trimming removed 6 bases from V and 4 bases from J, with 15 bases in between. Germline lookup yields CDR1 MNHEY and CDR2 SVGAGI. Here the CDR3 reads CASRSSGTSYGYTF. The CDR3 DNA reads TGTGCCAGCAGGTCATCAGGCACTTCCTATGGCTACACCTTC.

The rearrangement joins TRBV30 to TRBJ2-3, with D unresolved. V gave up 4 bases and J gave up 1 base, with 6 bases separating them. The CDR3 consists of 12 residues. Per the germline V gene, CDR1 is GTSNPN and CDR2 is SVGIG (reference sequence). This CDR3 is CAWTRGTDTQYF. The DNA of the CDR3 is TGTGCCTGGACGCGAGGCACAGATACGCAGTATTTT.

The chain couples TRBV11-3 to TRBJ1-1, with D unresolved. Germline V gene lookup returns CDR1 SGHNT and CDR2 YENEEA. CDR3 length: 14 residues. Deletions cut 6 bases from V and 0 bases from J, with 11 bases between. The CDR3 sequence is CASRAHAMNTEAFF. In DNA form, the CDR3 reads TGTGCCAGCAGGGCGCACGCTATGAACACTGAAGCTTTCTTT.

This sequence joins TRBV15 and TRBJ1-2; the D gene is possibly TRBD1 (5 bases). Per germline, CDR1 LNHNV and CDR2 YYDKDF (reference sequence). CDR3 length equals 13 residues. The V and J ends lost 0 bases and 4 bases respectively, with 6 bases between them. The CDR3: CATSREGAYGYTF. CDR3 nucleotide sequence: TGTGCCACCAGCAGAGAAGGGGCCTATGGCTACACCTTC.

The rearrangement links TRBV9 to TRBJ2-3; the D gene could be TRBD1 or TRBD2 (5 bases each). The germline V gene encodes CDR1 SGDLS and CDR2 YYNGEE. The CDR3 consists of 15 residues. V gave up 7 bases and J gave up 6 bases, with 21 bases separating them. The CDR3 protein is CASGPLGAAGDTQYF. CDR3 DNA sequence: TGTGCCAGCGGGCCCTTGGGAGCGGCAGGGGATACGCAGTATTTT.

V is TRBV21-1 and J is TRBJ2-1. TRBV21-1 is designated a pseudogene. This CDR3 contains 13 residues. The CDR3 DNA sequence: TGTGCCAGCAGCAAAATAAGGCCATCTGAGCAGTTCTTC. Amino acids: CASSKIRPSEQFF.

This clone has just one count. The V and J genes are TRBV5-1 and TRBJ1-4; 9 bases are a match to TRBD1. The germline CDR1 and CDR2 sequences are SGHRS and YFSETQ. The trim removed 4 bases at V and 8 bases at J, leaving 9 bases unmatched. This CDR3 has 15 residues. The CDR3 loop reads CASSLGDRGREKLFF. CDR3 sequence (DNA): TGCGCCAGCAGCCTCGGCGACAGGGGGAGGGAAAAACTGTTTTTT.

The rearrangement links TRBV12-3 or TRBV12-4 to TRBJ1-2, with no clear D. V was cut by 5 bases and J by 5 bases, with 6 bases left in between. This CDR3 has 11 residues. CDR3 amino acids: CASSLKYGYTF. For the CDR3, the DNA is TGTGCCAGCAGTCTCAAGTATGGCTACACCTTC.

The V and J genes are TRBV10-3 and TRBJ2-3; unclear D gene. The CDR3 has 13 residues. V gave up 9 bases and J gave up 0 bases, with 10 bases separating them. Per germline, CDR1 ENHRY and CDR2 SYGVKD. The CDR3 coding sequence is TGTGCCATAGGTGGTACTAGCACAGATACGCAGTATTTT. The encoded protein is CAIGGTSTDTQYF.

J is TRBJ1-1 and V is TRBV28, with a tentative D call TRBD1 (5 bases). From germline, CDR1 is MDHEN and CDR2 SYDVKM. This CDR3 comprises 13 residues. V was clipped by 11 bases and J by 5 bases, with 18 bases between them. CDR3 in amino acids: CAAARGLGTEAFF. CDR3 in DNA: TGTGCCGCGGCTAGGGGCCTCGGGACTGAAGCTTTCTTT.

This chain links TRBV7-2 with TRBJ1-2; 10 bases are shared with TRBD1. The CDR3 runs to 15 residues. The trim removed 5 bases at V and 6 bases at J, leaving 9 bases unmatched. CDR1 and CDR2 from the germline V gene are SGHTA and FQGNSA. The chain's CDR3 is CASSTRQGALDGYTF. The DNA for the CDR3 is TGTGCCAGCAGCACCCGACAGGGGGCGTTGGATGGCTACACCTTC.

The rearrangement uses TRBV6-1 and TRBJ2-6; D not certain. V was clipped by 3 bases and J by 1 base, with 7 bases between them. The CDR3 runs to 15 residues. Germline loops: CDR1 MNHNS, CDR2 SASEGT. The CDR3 sequence: CASSEGRSGANVLTF. Here the CDR3 DNA reads TGTGCCAGCAGTGAGGGTAGGTCTGGGGCCAACGTCCTGACTTTC.

The gene calls are TRBV5-6 and TRBJ2-1, with 9 bases aligning to TRBD2. Trimming cost V 5 bases and J 0 bases; bases outside gene matches: 9. Germline V gene sequence: CDR1 SGHDT, CDR2 YYEEEE. The CDR3 covers 17 residues. The CDR3 region is CASSLSSGVSSYNEQFF. The CDR3 bases are TGTGCCAGCAGTTTATCTAGCGGGGTAAGCTCCTACAATGAGCAGTTCTTC.

The gene calls are TRBV4-1 and TRBJ1-6; D call uncertain. Trimming left V 0 bases short and J 11 bases short, with 8 bases between. Germline CDR1 MGHRA, CDR2 YSYEKL. CDR3 size: 13 residues. The CDR3 sequence is CASSQEPNPPLHF. The CDR3 DNA reads TGCGCCAGCAGCCAAGAACCGAATCCACCCCTCCACTTT.

The chain combines TRBV2 with TRBJ1-4; D is unresolved. Germline values: CDR1 SNHLY, CDR2 FYNNEI. V shed 1 base and J shed 2 bases, with 8 bases lying between them. There are 15 residues in the CDR3. In DNA, the CDR3 is TGTGCCAGCAGTGAAGAGGGAGCGACTAATGAAAAACTGTTTTTT. Translation gives CASSEEGATNEKLFF.

V usage is TRBV5-4 and J usage is TRBJ1-2; 7 bases map to TRBD1. Germline V gene sequence: CDR1 SGHNT, CDR2 YYREEE (reference sequence). This CDR3 comprises 16 residues. After removal of 4 bases from V and 2 bases from J, the junction contained 11 bases not matched to a gene. As DNA, the CDR3 is TGTGCCAGCAGCGGGGGACCCTCAGGGGGAAACTATGGCTACACCTTC. This translates into CASSGGPSGGNYGYTF.

This chain links TRBV9 with TRBJ2-1; D possibly corresponds to TRBD1 (6 bases). This CDR3 region has 14 residues. The V gene's germline CDR1 is SGDLS and CDR2 YYNGEE. V was cut by 0 bases and J by 10 bases, with 14 bases left in between. CDR3: CASSVANRAAEQFF. In DNA form, the CDR3 reads TGTGCCAGCAGCGTAGCTAACAGGGCGGCAGAGCAGTTCTTC.

This rearrangement joins TRBV7-9 to TRBJ2-3; 12 positions agree with TRBD1. Unmatched junction bases numbered 9, after V lost 6 bases and J lost 5 bases. Looked up from germline, CDR1 is SEHNR and CDR2 is FQNEAQ (reference sequence). The CDR3 has 16 residues. The CDR3 sequence is CASRWTGQGARDTQYF. CDR3 sequence (DNA): TGTGCCAGCAGGTGGACGGGACAGGGGGCGCGAGATACGCAGTATTTT.

The rearrangement links TRBV6-1 to TRBJ1-1, with D possibly being TRBD1 (6 bases). Germline V CDR1 and CDR2: MNHNS, SASEGT. V was shortened by 4 bases and J by 4 bases, with 16 bases between the two germline ends. The CDR3 is made up of 15 amino acids. This CDR3 reads CASSAKGRGGTEAFF. CDR3 DNA: TGTGCCAGCAGTGCCAAAGGCAGGGGTGGCACTGAAGCTTTCTTT.

The CDR3 nucleotides read TGTGCCAGCAGTCGTCAGACTAGCGGGGGCCCCCTGTATTTT. It yields the protein CASSRQTSGGPLYF. V and J are TRBV6-4 and TRBJ2-3; 12 positions match TRBD2. The length of the CDR3 is 14 residues. The J segment lost 14 bases and the V segment lost 5 bases, leaving 11 bases of the junction unmatched. Germline CDR1 MRHNA, CDR2 SNTAGT.

The rearrangement uses TRBV29-1 and TRBJ1-2; unclear D gene. Trimming took off 3 bases at V and 5 bases at J, with 4 bases between the two ends. Germline CDR1 reads SQVTM; CDR2 reads ANQGSEA. The CDR3 length is 10 residues. The CDR3, as DNA: TGCAGCGTTGACAGTTATGGCTACACCTTC. Translation: CSVDSYGYTF. Looking up the rest from reference TRBV29-1 and TRBJ1-2 gives the full variable domain: SAVISQKPSRDICQRGTSLTIQCQVDSQVTMMFWYRQQPGQSLTLIATANQGSEATYESGFVIDKFPISRPNLTFSTLTVSNMSPEDSSIYLCSVDSYGYTFGSGTRLTVV.

The J gene is TRBJ1-1, the V gene TRBV6-5; D remains unclear. Germline V lookup: CDR1 MNHEY, CDR2 SVGAGI. This CDR3 is built from 13 residues. Trimming took 4 bases from V and 3 from J, leaving 9 bases between them. In nucleotides, the CDR3 is TGTGCCAGCAGTTTAGGCAGCCACACTGAAGCTTTCTTT. Amino acids: CASSLGSHTEAFF.

The CDR3 is CASSAPQGATEAFF. The CDR3 DNA sequence: TGTGCCAGCAGCGCGCCCCAAGGGGCCACTGAAGCTTTCTTT. V gene TRBV11-2 combines with J gene TRBJ1-1, with D perhaps matching TRBD1 (5 bases). Germline values: CDR1 SGHAT, CDR2 FQNNGV. This CDR3 is 14 amino acids long. V shed 5 bases and J shed 4 bases, with 14 bases lying between them.

This chain joins TRBV20-1 and TRBJ1-1; 7 nucleotides agree with TRBD1. Trimming cost V 3 bases and J 4 bases; bases outside gene matches: 8. In germline, CDR1 is DFQATT, CDR2 SNEGSKA (reference sequence). This CDR3 contains 14 residues. The CDR3 region is CSASKTGEVTEAFF. CDR3 sequence (DNA): TGCAGTGCTAGTAAAACAGGGGAGGTCACTGAAGCTTTCTTT.

The V call is TRBV12-3 or TRBV12-4, the J call TRBJ1-1; D not certain. The V end was cut by 7 bases, the J end by 0 bases, with 9 bases between. The CDR3 has 13 residues. The chain's CDR3 is CASTAIMNTEAFF. In nucleotides, the CDR3 is TGTGCCAGCACCGCGATCATGAACACTGAAGCTTTCTTT.

This rearrangement joins TRBV7-2 to TRBJ2-7; the D is unclear. From germline, CDR1 is SGHTA and CDR2 FQGNSA. There are 13 residues in the CDR3. Trimming pared 3 bases from V and 0 bases from J, leaving 6 bases between. The CDR3 coding sequence is TGTGCCAGCAGCTTTAGGAGCTCCTACGAGCAGTACTTC. Residues: CASSFRSSYEQYF.

V is TRBV2 and J is TRBJ1-4; TRBD1 is a possible D gene (5 bases). The V gene lost 6 bases and the J gene lost 0 bases, with 14 bases spanning the gap. CDR1 and CDR2 (germline): SNHLY, FYNNEI. The CDR3 contains 16 residues. The CDR3 protein is CASRSGVWATNEKLFF. CDR3 DNA: TGTGCCAGCAGGTCGGGGGTCTGGGCAACTAATGAAAAACTGTTTTTT.

This clone was seen only once. V gene TRBV7-9 combines with J gene TRBJ1-2; unclear D gene. Trimming cost V 5 bases and J 9 bases, with 19 bases left between them. The V gene's germline CDR1 is SEHNR and CDR2 FQNEAQ (reference sequence). The CDR3 has 14 residues. As DNA, the CDR3 is TGTGCCAGCAGCCGCGGGGTCAGCGCATCGAGCTACACCTTC. This codes for CASSRGVSASSYTF.